The source of this T cell receptor beta chain is a study of graft-versus-host responses after intestinal transplantation. Study context: All recipients were given anti-thymocyte globulin induction, and tacrolimus and steroids were then administered for three to four years. The study's findings and limits: Some patients had graft-donor T cell macrochimerism, and their allografts showed high graft-versus-host to host-versus-graft clonal ratios.

Germline lookup yields CDR1 SEHNR and CDR2 FQNEAQ (reference sequence). The CDR3 spans 13 residues. The V and J ends lost 3 bases and 6 bases, in that order; junction bases with no gene match: 1. Sequenced by immunoSEQ multiplex PCR; TCRdb stores in-frame clones only, minus some. The profile shows 49,000 or so clones, 90% to 95% of them singletons. On this clone itself: The antigen remains unidentified.

This TCR derives from a human patient who received an intestinal transplant, so some T cells may come from the graft donor. The starting material was PBMCs, obtained roughly 760 days after a first intestinal transplant, on the day of a second. The chain links TRBV7-9 to TRBJ1-2; 10 nucleotides line up with TRBD1. The CDR3 DNA is TGTGCCAGCAGCTTTGACAGGGGGCATGGCTACACCTTC. Protein product: CASSFDRGHGYTF.